The next 4 T cell receptor beta chains were all read from a single sample in a study of T cells of healthy individuals (dated by TCRdb to between 2018 and 2020). Preparation of the library involved 5' RACE. TCRdb names Illumina MiSeq as the instrument used. Using fastp trimming at Q25 and MiXCR clonotype assembly, TCRdb reanalyzed the public sequencing data and kept in-frame beta chains. Identical CDR3 proteins give one entry, which carries the most common genes and DNA. The sample records tens of thousands of distinct CDR3 sequences, 14% to 15% of which are singletons. Roughly 15% of the sample is taken by the ten largest. The receptor source for this set is a human donor in good health.

The chain carries TRBV12-3 or TRBV12-4 and TRBJ2-2; D tentatively fits TRBD1 or TRBD2 (6 bases each). The germline V and J ends were trimmed by 6 bases and 6 bases, with 20 bases remaining between them. This CDR3 region has 16 residues. DNA for the CDR3: TGTGCCAGCAGCCCGGGGGCAACAGGGTCCGCCGGGGAGCTGTTTTTT. It encodes CASSPGATGSAGELFF.

The chain carries TRBV12-3 or TRBV12-4 and TRBJ2-1; D might be TRBD1 (5 bases). This CDR3 contains 14 residues. V was clipped by 1 base and J by 3 bases, with 7 bases between them. Here the CDR3 DNA reads TGTGCCAGCAGTTTAGGGGGCAACTACAATGAGCAGTTCTTC. Protein: CASSLGGNYNEQFF.

The chain links TRBV5-1 to TRBJ2-7, with 7 bases fitting TRBD2. CDR1 and CDR2 from the germline V gene are SGHRS and YFSETQ. This CDR3 contains 15 residues. V dropped 0 bases and J dropped 5; count of bases not matched to a gene: 8. The CDR3: CASSLEAGAVDEQYF. As DNA, the CDR3 is TGCGCCAGCAGCTTGGAGGCGGGAGCCGTGGACGAGCAGTACTTC.

V usage is TRBV5-1 and J usage is TRBJ1-2; perhaps TRBD1 as D (5 bases). V was pared by 0 bases and J by 5 bases, with 11 bases between. CDR1 and CDR2 from the germline V gene are SGHRS and YFSETQ. The CDR3 extends over 14 amino acids. This CDR3 is CASSLVAGNYGYTF. The CDR3 DNA follows: TGCGCCAGCAGCTTGGTAGCAGGGAATTATGGCTACACCTTC.